This T cell receptor beta chain was sequenced in a study of OX40 agonist ivuxolimab in advanced cancers. Study-wide results and limits: Clonal expansion was seen in CD4+ and CD8+ blood T cells by week 6 at 0.1 to 3.0 mg/kg.

Concerning this clone: Its antigen is as yet unknown.

The method was immunoSEQ multiplex PCR; TCRdb's version includes in-frame clones alone and lacks a portion of them. The data contain 70,000 to 90,000 clones, about 80% of them singletons. Germline CDR1 is LNHDA and CDR2 is SQIVND (reference sequence). The CDR3 runs 15 residues. With V trimmed by 5 bases and J by 2 bases, 6 bases remained unmatched. The V call is TRBV19, the J call TRBJ1-3; TRBD1 aligns across 7 bases. The receptor was derived from an adult with an advanced solid tumor such as melanoma, head and neck, liver or kidney cancer. This specimen was CD4+ or CD8+ T cells sorted from blood, taken in a trial of the OX40 agonist ivuxolimab. CDR3 region: CASSGRDRTGNTIYF. In nucleotides, the CDR3 is TGTGCCAGTAGTGGCCGGGACAGAACTGGAAACACCATATATTTT.